These 2 T cell receptor beta chains were sequenced from one sample in a study of cytomegalovirus exposure and HLA in healthy donors. PCR was performed using 60 Vbeta and 13 Jbeta primers. The protocol was immunoSEQ multiplex PCR, while the TCRdb copy is restricted to in-frame clones and leaves out a portion. The table has about 110,000 clones, over 60% seen once. Sequenced sample: PBMCs. All receptors derive from a woman aged 60-75 years in good health and CMV-seropositive.

V usage is TRBV6-1 and J usage is TRBJ2-5; TRBD1 is a possible D gene (6 bases). The germline V gene encodes CDR1 MNHNS and CDR2 SASEGT. This CDR3 region has 17 residues. V lost 0 bases to trimming and J lost 4 bases, with 18 bases between them. The CDR3 nucleotides are TGTGCCAGCAGTGAAGCTGGGAGCAGGGGTCGACGAGAGACCCAGTACTTC. It codes for CASSEAGSRGRRETQYF.

This clone was seen more than once but under ten times. The rearrangement joins TRBV6-6 to TRBJ2-5, with 11 bases that match TRBD2. The CDR3 has 15 residues. Trimming removed 6 bases from V and 5 bases from J; junction bases left unmatched: 8. Germline V gene sequence: CDR1 MNHNY, CDR2 SVGAGI (reference sequence). CDR3 loop: CASSTMGLAEETQYF. The CDR3 coding sequence is TGTGCCAGCAGCACTATGGGACTAGCGGAGGAGACCCAGTACTTC.